Shown below are 20 T cell receptor beta chains from a single sample sequenced in a study of blood T cells in healthy people across ages. With a J-beta primer mix and a sample-barcoded 5' primer, a second PCR ran roughly 6 to 11 cycles. TCRdb itself ran the 5' RACE reads through MiXCR, one entry per CDR3 protein. This table has more than 650,000 distinct CDR3 sequences, 50% to 65% appearing once. Sequences were obtained from blood. The receptors shown here come from a man of 80 years or more in good health.

The CDR3 nucleotides are TGCGCCAGCAGCTTGGGGGGGACAGGGGGAAACTACGAGCAGTACTTC. This codes for CASSLGGTGGNYEQYF. The rearrangement uses TRBV5-1 and TRBJ2-7; the match to TRBD1 covers 11 bases. Germline loops: CDR1 SGHRS, CDR2 YFSETQ. The CDR3 runs 16 residues. The ends lost 0 bases at V and 3 bases at J; junction bases unmatched: 5. Based on the CDR3 plus reference TRBV5-1 and TRBJ2-7, the full variable domain is KAGVTQTPRYLIKTRGQQVTLSCSPISGHRSVSWYQQTPGQGLQFLFEYFSETQRNKGNFPGRFSGRQFSNSRSEMNVSTLELGDSALYLCASSLGGTGGNYEQYFGPGTRLTVT.

This chain links TRBV7-9 with TRBJ2-5; 8 bases align to TRBD2. There are 16 residues in the CDR3. The trim removed 6 bases at V and 4 bases at J, leaving 13 bases unmatched. Germline values: CDR1 SEHNR, CDR2 FQNEAQ (reference sequence). CDR3 residues: CASSSPGLGSGETQYF. In DNA form, the CDR3 reads TGTGCCAGCAGTTCTCCGGGACTAGGGAGTGGAGAGACCCAGTACTTC.

This clonotype was picked up a small number of times. V is TRBV10-3 and J is TRBJ2-7; TRBD2 might be the D (5 bases). CDR1 and CDR2 from the germline V gene are ENHRY and SYGVKD. The CDR3 spans 13 residues. Trimming pared 3 bases from V and 3 bases from J, leaving 9 bases between. CDR3 sequence reads: CAISDGGYYEQYF. The CDR3 region has the DNA TGTGCCATCAGTGATGGCGGGTACTACGAGCAGTACTTC.

This chain uses TRBV11-2 with TRBJ2-7, with D possibly TRBD1 on 7 matching bases. The CDR3 has 17 residues. Per germline, CDR1 SGHAT and CDR2 FQNNGV. V dropped 1 base and J dropped 0 bases, with 16 bases sitting between them. In DNA, the CDR3 is TGTGCCAGCAGCTTAGCCCTACAGGGGCGGGACTCCTACGAGCAGTACTTC. Residues: CASSLALQGRDSYEQYF.

This clonotype was recorded at least ten times. The chain combines TRBV2 with TRBJ1-1, with 7 bases fitting TRBD1. J was trimmed by 2 bases and V by 4 bases; bases with no gene match: 1. Germline CDR1 reads SNHLY; CDR2 reads FYNNEI. This CDR3 is 13 amino acids long. CDR3 in DNA: TGTGCCAGCAGTGGACAGGGAAACACTGAAGCTTTCTTT. It yields the protein CASSGQGNTEAFF.

This clonotype showed up just a few times. The chain has TRBV7-2 and TRBJ2-3; TRBD1 matches 9 bases. The CDR3 spans 14 residues. Per germline, CDR1 SGHTA and CDR2 FQGNSA. With 5 bases clipped from V and 5 bases from J, the junction kept 5 bases outside the gene matches. The chain's CDR3 is CASSRDRGGDTQYF. As DNA, the CDR3 is TGTGCCAGCAGCCGCGACAGGGGGGGAGATACGCAGTATTTT.

The rearrangement links TRBV12-3 or TRBV12-4 to TRBJ2-7, with TRBD2 identical over 9 bases. This CDR3 has 15 residues. Trimming cost V 7 bases and J 0 bases; bases outside gene matches: 7. CDR3 in DNA: TGTGCCAGCAAATTAGCGGGAGAGATCTCCTACGAGCAGTACTTC. Its protein is CASKLAGEISYEQYF.

This sequence joins TRBV24-1 and TRBJ2-1, with 7 nucleotides matching TRBD2. The germline CDR1 and CDR2 sequences are KGHDR and SFDVKD. The V and J ends lost 1 base and 5 bases, in that order; junction bases with no gene match: 7. The CDR3 extends over 16 amino acids. The CDR3 DNA reads TGTGCCACCAGTGATTTAGGTCCGGGAGGTAACAATGAGCAGTTCTTC. It is translated as CATSDLGPGGNNEQFF.

There are many counts of this clonotype. The chain employs TRBV9 and TRBJ1-2; D is undetermined. This CDR3 is 15 amino acids long. Deletions cut 4 bases from V and 5 bases from J, with 18 bases between. Per the germline V gene, CDR1 is SGDLS and CDR2 is YYNGEE. CDR3 loop: CASSPRNRLDYGYTF. In DNA, the CDR3 is TGTGCCAGCAGCCCCCGCAATCGGTTGGATTATGGCTACACCTTC.

The CDR3 DNA is TGTGCCAGCAGTTTCGGACAGGGTTACGCCCATACGCAGTATTTT. It codes for CASSFGQGYAHTQYF. This chain uses TRBV6-5 with TRBJ2-3, with 8 bases aligning to TRBD1. The CDR3 is 15 amino acids. Germline V CDR1 and CDR2: MNHEY, SVGAGI. J gave up 7 bases and V 4 bases, and 10 bases lay outside the gene matches.

Concerning this clonotype: A read error may account for a junction end that differs from germline. V and J are TRBV14 and TRBJ2-5; a possible D gene is TRBD1 (6 bases). CDR1 and CDR2 from the germline V gene are SGHDN and FVKESK. The CDR3 is 12 amino acids. This CDR3 reads CASSQKGSGEFF. The CDR3 DNA follows: TGTGCCAGCAGCCAAAAAGGGTCAGGGGAGTTCTTC.

This clonotype was observed a few times. The V gene is TRBV10-3, the J gene TRBJ2-4; TRBD2 aligns across 14 bases. Germline trimming cut 4 bases from V and 13 bases from J; bases unmatched to any gene: 3. CDR1 ENHRY and CDR2 SYGVKD come from the germline V gene. The CDR3 has 13 residues. The DNA of the CDR3 is TGTGCCATCAGTGGGGGACTAGCGGGGGAGCAGTACTTC. Its translation is CAISGGLAGEQYF.

The CDR3 loop reads CSAPGATGNNEQFF. The CDR3 DNA follows: TGCAGTGCCCCCGGAGCGACTGGGAACAATGAGCAGTTCTTC. The rearrangement uses TRBV20-1 and TRBJ2-1; D is ambiguous. The CDR3 runs to 14 residues. The V end lost 6 bases, the J end lost 5 bases, and 17 bases lay between the germline ends. Germline CDR1 DFQATT, CDR2 SNEGSKA (reference sequence).

The V and J genes are TRBV2 and TRBJ2-7; D unclear. Trimming shortened V by 4 bases and J by 3 bases, and 10 bases separated the two germline ends. The CDR3 runs 13 residues. Germline CDR1 SNHLY, CDR2 FYNNEI. This CDR3 reads CASSGGKYYEQYF. The CDR3 nucleotides are TGTGCCAGCAGTGGGGGAAAATACTACGAGCAGTACTTC.

This clonotype was recorded a few times. The J gene is TRBJ1-4, the V gene TRBV2; D is unresolved. Germline V lookup: CDR1 SNHLY, CDR2 FYNNEI. Trimming took off 6 bases at V and 7 bases at J, with 6 bases between the two ends. There are 11 residues in the CDR3. The CDR3 protein is CASRLSEKLFF. The CDR3 coding sequence is TGTGCCAGCAGACTTAGTGAAAAACTGTTTTTT.

The chain employs TRBV10-3 and TRBJ2-1; 10 positions agree with TRBD2. The J segment lost 5 bases and the V segment lost 4 bases, leaving 2 bases of the junction unmatched. Germline V gene data show CDR1 as ENHRY and CDR2 as SYGVKD. This CDR3 is 14 amino acids long. The CDR3 reads CAISALAGNNEQFF. In DNA, the CDR3 is TGTGCCATCAGTGCACTAGCGGGAAACAATGAGCAGTTCTTC.

This chain uses TRBV14 with TRBJ2-7; no definite D call. The DNA end favors TRBJ2-5, so the J call may be wrong. This CDR3 has 13 residues. Per the germline V gene, CDR1 is SGHDN and CDR2 is FVKESK. The CDR3: CASSQEDRQTQYF. Written as DNA, the CDR3 is TGTGCCAGCAGCCAAGAGGACCGCCAGACCCAGTACTTC.

This chain connects TRBV25-1 to TRBJ2-5; D assignment may be TRBD1 or TRBD2 (5 bases each). V lost 2 bases, J lost 11 bases, and 12 bases lay in between. From germline, CDR1 is MGHDK and CDR2 SYGVNS. This CDR3 has 12 amino acids. CDR3 amino acids: CASSEGGTYQYF. CDR3 nucleotide sequence: TGTGCCAGCAGTGAAGGGGGTACGTATCAGTACTTC.

The chain couples TRBV9 to TRBJ2-3, with TRBD1 matching 8 bases. J gave up 2 bases and V 0 bases, and 8 bases lay outside the gene matches. The CDR3 covers 17 residues. Germline V lookup: CDR1 SGDLS, CDR2 YYNGEE. The CDR3 protein is CASSVGGTGGSTDTQYF. The CDR3 region has the DNA TGTGCCAGCAGCGTAGGGGGGACAGGAGGCTCCACAGATACGCAGTATTTT.

This clonotype was recorded a few times. V and J are TRBV15 and TRBJ2-4, with 7 bases fitting TRBD1. Trimming took 6 bases from V and 0 from J; bases not matched to a gene: 8. Germline V gene data show CDR1 as LNHNV and CDR2 as YYDKDF (reference sequence). The length of the CDR3 is 16 residues. The CDR3 sequence is CATRTDRAEAKNIQYF. CDR3 bases: TGTGCCACCAGGACCGACAGGGCAGAAGCCAAAAACATTCAGTACTTC.